The T cell receptor (beta chain) described here comes from a study of T cell changes during pregnancy in multiple sclerosis. Clones were read by immunoSEQ multiplex PCR, and TCRdb kept only the in-frame ones, dropping some. The table includes roughly 69,000 clones, roughly 94% detected once. The CDR3 has 19 amino acids. With V trimmed by 1 base and J by 1 base, 15 bases remained unmatched. Germline V gene data show CDR1 as LGHNA and CDR2 as YNFKEQ. The sequence derives from a female donor with multiple sclerosis, enrolled in a pregnancy study. The sample here was peripheral blood, taken after pregnancy. The V call is TRBV4-2, the J call TRBJ2-7; 8 nucleotides match TRBD2. The CDR3 protein is CASSQGGSYGGGFSYEQYF. The CDR3 bases are TGTGCCAGCAGCCAAGGAGGGAGTTATGGCGGGGGGTTTTCCTACGAGCAGTACTTC.